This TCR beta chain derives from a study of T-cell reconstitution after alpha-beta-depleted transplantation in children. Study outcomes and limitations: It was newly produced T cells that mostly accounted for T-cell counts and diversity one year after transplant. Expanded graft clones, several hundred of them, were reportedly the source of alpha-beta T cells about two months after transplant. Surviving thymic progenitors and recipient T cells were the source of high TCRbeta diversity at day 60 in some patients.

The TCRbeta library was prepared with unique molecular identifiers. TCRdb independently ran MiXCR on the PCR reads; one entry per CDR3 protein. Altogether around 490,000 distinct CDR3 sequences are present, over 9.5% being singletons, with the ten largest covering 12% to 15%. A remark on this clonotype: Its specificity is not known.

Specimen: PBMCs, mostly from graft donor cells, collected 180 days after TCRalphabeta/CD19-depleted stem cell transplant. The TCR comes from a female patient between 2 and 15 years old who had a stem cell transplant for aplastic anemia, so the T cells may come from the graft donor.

The CDR3 coding sequence is TGCGCCAGCAGCCAAGGGGGCTCCGTCTCTTACAATGAGCAGTTCTTC. This gives the protein CASSQGGSVSYNEQFF. The chain has TRBV4-3 and TRBJ2-1, with D tentatively TRBD1 (5 bases). Trimming took 1 base from V and 4 from J, leaving 14 bases between them. Germline CDR1 reads LGHNA; CDR2 reads YSLEER. CDR3 length equals 16 residues.